This T cell receptor (beta chain) was recorded in a study of T-cell memory formation after mild COVID-19. Constant-segment primers and 5'RACE yielded cDNA libraries for TCR alpha and TCR beta, each carrying sample barcodes and UMIs. TCRdb redid the calling of the 5' RACE reads with MiXCR, one entry per CDR3 protein. The sample lists roughly 550,000 distinct CDR3 sequences, about a fifth occurring once. The V gene end was trimmed by 5 bases and the J gene end by 6 bases; junction bases not matched to a gene: 5. The germline V gene has CDR1 SGHTA and CDR2 FQGNSA. The CDR3 is 13 residues long. This clonotype was counted only a few times. The antigen is not known. The study's findings and limits: The pre-infection memory compartment contained some responding clones, suggesting cross-reactive memory joined.

This receptor was taken from an adult woman who had mild COVID-19 (a few samples of this study predate the infection). Cell type and time point are not known. V gene TRBV7-2 combines with J gene TRBJ2-7; TRBD1 matches 9 bases. The sample taken for sequencing was PBMCs or a T cell subset sorted from them (not recorded which). This CDR3 is CASSLRQGGEQYF. The CDR3 DNA sequence: TGTGCCAGCAGCCTCAGACAGGGGGGCGAGCAGTACTTC.